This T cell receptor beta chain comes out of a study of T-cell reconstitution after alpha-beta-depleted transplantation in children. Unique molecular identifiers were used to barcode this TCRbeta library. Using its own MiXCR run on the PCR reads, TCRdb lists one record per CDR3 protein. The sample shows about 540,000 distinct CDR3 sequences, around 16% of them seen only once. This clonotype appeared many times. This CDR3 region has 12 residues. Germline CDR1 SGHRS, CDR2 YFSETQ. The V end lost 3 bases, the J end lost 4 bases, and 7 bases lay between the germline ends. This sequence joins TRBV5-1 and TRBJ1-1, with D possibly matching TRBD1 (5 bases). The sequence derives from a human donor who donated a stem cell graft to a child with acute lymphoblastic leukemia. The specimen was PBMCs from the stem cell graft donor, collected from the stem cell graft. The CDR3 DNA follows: TGCGCCAGCAGCTGGGGGGGCACTGAAGCTTTCTTT. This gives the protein CASSWGGTEAFF. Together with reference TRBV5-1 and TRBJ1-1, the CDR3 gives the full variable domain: KAGVTQTPRYLIKTRGQQVTLSCSPISGHRSVSWYQQTPGQGLQFLFEYFSETQRNKGNFPGRFSGRQFSNSRSEMNVSTLELGDSALYLCASSWGGTEAFFGQGTRLTVV.